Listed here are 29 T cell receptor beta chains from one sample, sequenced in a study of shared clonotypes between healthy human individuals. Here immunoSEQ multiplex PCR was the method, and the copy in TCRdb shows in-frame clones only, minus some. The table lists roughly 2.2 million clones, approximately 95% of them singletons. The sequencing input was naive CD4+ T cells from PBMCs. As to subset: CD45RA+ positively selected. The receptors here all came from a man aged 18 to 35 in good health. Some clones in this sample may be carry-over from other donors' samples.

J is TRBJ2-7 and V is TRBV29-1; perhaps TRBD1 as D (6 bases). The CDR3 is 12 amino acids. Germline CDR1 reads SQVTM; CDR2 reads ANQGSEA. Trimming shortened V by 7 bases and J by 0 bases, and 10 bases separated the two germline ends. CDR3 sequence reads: CSGSDSSYEQYF. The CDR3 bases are TGCAGCGGGTCGGACAGCTCCTACGAGCAGTACTTC.

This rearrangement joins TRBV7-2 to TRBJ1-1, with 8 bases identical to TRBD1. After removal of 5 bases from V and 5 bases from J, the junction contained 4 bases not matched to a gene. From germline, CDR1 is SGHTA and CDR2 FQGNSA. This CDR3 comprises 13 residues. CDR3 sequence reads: CASSQYRGTEAFF. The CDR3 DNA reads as TGTGCCAGCAGCCAATACAGGGGGACTGAAGCTTTCTTT.

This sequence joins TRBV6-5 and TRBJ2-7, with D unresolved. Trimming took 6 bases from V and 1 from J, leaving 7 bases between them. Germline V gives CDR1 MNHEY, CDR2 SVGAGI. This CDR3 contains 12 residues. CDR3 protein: CASRALSYEQYF. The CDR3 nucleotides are TGTGCCAGCAGGGCATTATCCTACGAGCAGTACTTC.

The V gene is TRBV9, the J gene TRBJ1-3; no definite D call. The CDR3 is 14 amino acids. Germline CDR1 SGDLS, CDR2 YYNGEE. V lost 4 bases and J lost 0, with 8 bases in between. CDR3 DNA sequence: TGTGCCAGCAGCATCCGCGGCTCTGGAAACACCATATATTTT. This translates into CASSIRGSGNTIYF.

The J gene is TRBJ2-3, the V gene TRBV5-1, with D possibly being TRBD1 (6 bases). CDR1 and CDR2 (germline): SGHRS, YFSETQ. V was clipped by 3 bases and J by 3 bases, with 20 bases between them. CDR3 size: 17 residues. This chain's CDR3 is CASSWGLAVQGTDTQYF. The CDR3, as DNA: TGCGCCAGCAGCTGGGGTTTGGCGGTCCAGGGGACAGATACGCAGTATTTT. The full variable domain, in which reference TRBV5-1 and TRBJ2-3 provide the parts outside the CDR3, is KAGVTQTPRYLIKTRGQQVTLSCSPISGHRSVSWYQQTPGQGLQFLFEYFSETQRNKGNFPGRFSGRQFSNSRSEMNVSTLELGDSALYLCASSWGLAVQGTDTQYFGPGTRLTVL.

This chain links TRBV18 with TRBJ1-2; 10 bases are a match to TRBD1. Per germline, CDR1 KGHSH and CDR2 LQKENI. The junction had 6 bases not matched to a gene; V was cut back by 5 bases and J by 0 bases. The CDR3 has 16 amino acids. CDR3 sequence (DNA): TGTGCCAGCTCATCGGGACAGGGGACGTCTAACTATGGCTACACCTTC. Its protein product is CASSSGQGTSNYGYTF.

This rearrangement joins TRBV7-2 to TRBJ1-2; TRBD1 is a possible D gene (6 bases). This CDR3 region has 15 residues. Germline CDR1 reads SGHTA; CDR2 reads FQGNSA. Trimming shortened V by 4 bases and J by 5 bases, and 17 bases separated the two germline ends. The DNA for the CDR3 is TGTGCCAGCAGCTCTACCTCCACAGGGCTGTATGGCTACACCTTC. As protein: CASSSTSTGLYGYTF. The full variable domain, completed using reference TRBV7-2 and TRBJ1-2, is GAGVSQSPSNKVTEKGKDVELRCDPISGHTALYWYRQSLGQGLEFLIYFQGNSAPDKSGLPSDRFSAERTGGSVSTLTIQRTQQEDSAVYLCASSSTSTGLYGYTFGSGTRLTVV.

CDR3 sequence: CASSLTGIRAFF. The CDR3, as DNA: TGCGCCAGCAGCTTGACAGGGATTAGGGCTTTCTTT. This chain connects TRBV5-1 to TRBJ1-1; the D gene is possibly TRBD1 (6 bases). This CDR3 spans 12 amino acids. The V gene lost 1 base and the J gene lost 11 bases, with 12 bases spanning the gap. Germline V gene sequence: CDR1 SGHRS, CDR2 YFSETQ. Complete variable domain (other parts from reference TRBV5-1 and TRBJ1-1): KAGVTQTPRYLIKTRGQQVTLSCSPISGHRSVSWYQQTPGQGLQFLFEYFSETQRNKGNFPGRFSGRQFSNSRSEMNVSTLELGDSALYLCASSLTGIRAFFGQGTRLTVV.

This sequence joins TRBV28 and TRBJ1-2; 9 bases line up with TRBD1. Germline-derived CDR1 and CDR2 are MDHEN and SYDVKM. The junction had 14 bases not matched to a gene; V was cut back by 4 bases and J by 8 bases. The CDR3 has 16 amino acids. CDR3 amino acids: CASSSFYLRTGVGYTF. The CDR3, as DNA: TGTGCCAGCAGTTCCTTCTACCTGAGGACAGGGGTAGGCTACACCTTC.

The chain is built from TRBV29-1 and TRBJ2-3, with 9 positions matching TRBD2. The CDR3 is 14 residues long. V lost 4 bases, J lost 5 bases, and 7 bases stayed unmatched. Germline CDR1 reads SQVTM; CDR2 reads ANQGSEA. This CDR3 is CSVGSGSLLDTQYF. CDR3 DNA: TGCAGCGTTGGTAGCGGGAGCTTGCTAGATACGCAGTATTTT.

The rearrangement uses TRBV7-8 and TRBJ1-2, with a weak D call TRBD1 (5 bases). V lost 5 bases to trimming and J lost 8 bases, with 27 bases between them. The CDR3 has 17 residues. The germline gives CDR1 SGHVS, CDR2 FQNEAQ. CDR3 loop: CASSPQNPSIGGLGYTF. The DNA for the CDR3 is TGTGCCAGCAGCCCCCAAAACCCCTCAATCGGGGGATTGGGCTACACCTTC.

CDR3 loop: CASSLTRWGAFF. In DNA form, the CDR3 reads TGTGCCAGCAGCTTAACGAGATGGGGAGCTTTCTTT. The rearrangement uses TRBV7-9 and TRBJ1-1; D not resolved. CDR3 length: 12 amino acids. Germline CDR1 and CDR2: SEHNR and FQNEAQ (reference sequence). The V end lost 2 bases, the J end lost 10 bases, and 11 bases lay between the germline ends.

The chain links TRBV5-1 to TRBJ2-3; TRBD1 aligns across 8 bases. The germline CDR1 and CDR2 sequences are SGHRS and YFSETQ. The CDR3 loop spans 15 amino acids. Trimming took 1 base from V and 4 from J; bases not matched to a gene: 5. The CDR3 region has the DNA TGCGCCAGCAGCTTGCAGGGGGCGACGCCAGATACGCAGTATTTT. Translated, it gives CASSLQGATPDTQYF.

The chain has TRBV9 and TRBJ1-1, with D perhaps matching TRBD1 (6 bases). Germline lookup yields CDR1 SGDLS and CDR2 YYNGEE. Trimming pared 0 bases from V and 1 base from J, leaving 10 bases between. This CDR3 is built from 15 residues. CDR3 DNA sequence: TGTGCCAGCAGCGTAGTTGGGGGGCAGAACACTGAAGCTTTCTTT. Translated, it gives CASSVVGGQNTEAFF.

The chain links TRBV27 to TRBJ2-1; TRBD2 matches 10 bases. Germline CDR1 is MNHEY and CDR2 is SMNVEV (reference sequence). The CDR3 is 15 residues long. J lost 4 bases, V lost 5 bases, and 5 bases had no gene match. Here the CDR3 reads CASSTGLAVYNEQFF. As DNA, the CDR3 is TGTGCCAGCAGTACCGGACTAGCGGTTTACAATGAGCAGTTCTTC.

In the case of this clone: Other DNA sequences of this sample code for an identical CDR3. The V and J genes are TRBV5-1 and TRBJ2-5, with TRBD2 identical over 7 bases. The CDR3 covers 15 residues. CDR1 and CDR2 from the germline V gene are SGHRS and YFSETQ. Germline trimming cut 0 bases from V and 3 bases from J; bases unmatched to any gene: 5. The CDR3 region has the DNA TGCGCCAGCAGCTTGGCGGCTAGCGGAAAAGAGACCCAGTACTTC. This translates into CASSLAASGKETQYF.

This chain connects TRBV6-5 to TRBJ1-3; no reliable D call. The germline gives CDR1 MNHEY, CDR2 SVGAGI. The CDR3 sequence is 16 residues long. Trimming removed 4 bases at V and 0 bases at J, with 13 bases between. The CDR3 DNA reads TGTGCCAGCAGTTCTGGCAGGCCCCGCTCTGGAAACACCATATATTTT. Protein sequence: CASSSGRPRSGNTIYF.

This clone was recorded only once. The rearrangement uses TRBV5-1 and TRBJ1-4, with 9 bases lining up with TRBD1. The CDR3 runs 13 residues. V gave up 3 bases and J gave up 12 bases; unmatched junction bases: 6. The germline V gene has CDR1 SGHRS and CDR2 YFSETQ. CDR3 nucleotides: TGCGCCAGCAGCTCGGGACAGGGACCACAACTGTTTTTT. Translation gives CASSSGQGPQLFF.

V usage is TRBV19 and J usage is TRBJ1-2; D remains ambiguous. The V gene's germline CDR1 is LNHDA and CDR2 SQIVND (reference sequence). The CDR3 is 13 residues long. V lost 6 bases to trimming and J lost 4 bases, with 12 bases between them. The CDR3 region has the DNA TGTGCCAGTAGGAAGGGAGGAATCTATGGCTACACCTTC. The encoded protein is CASRKGGIYGYTF.

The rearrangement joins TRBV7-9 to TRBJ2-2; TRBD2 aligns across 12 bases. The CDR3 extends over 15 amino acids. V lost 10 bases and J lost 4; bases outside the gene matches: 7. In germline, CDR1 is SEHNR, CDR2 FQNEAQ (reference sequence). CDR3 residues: CAIQGLAGPTGELFF. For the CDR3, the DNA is TGTGCCATCCAGGGACTAGCGGGCCCCACCGGGGAGCTGTTTTTT.

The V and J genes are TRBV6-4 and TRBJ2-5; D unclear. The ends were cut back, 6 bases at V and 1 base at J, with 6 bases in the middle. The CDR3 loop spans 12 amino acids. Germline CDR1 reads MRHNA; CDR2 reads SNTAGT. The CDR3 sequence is CASSCPQETQYF. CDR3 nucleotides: TGTGCCAGCAGCTGTCCCCAAGAGACCCAGTACTTC.

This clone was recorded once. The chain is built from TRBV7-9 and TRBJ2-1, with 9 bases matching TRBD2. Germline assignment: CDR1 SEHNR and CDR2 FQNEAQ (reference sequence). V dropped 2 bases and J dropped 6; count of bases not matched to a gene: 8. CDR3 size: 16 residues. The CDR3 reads CASSLQLAGARNEQFF. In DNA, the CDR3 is TGTGCCAGCAGCTTACAACTAGCGGGCGCCCGCAATGAGCAGTTCTTC.

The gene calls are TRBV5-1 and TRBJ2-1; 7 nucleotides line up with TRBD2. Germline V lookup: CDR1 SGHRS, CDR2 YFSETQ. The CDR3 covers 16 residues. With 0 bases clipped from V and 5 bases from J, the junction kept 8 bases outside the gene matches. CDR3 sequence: CASSLGPAGENNEQFF. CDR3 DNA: TGCGCCAGCAGCTTGGGGCCGGCGGGAGAGAACAATGAGCAGTTCTTC.

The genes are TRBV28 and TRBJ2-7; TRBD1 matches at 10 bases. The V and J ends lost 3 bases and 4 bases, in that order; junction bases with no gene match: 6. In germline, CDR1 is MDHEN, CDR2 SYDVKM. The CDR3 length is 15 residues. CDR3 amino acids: CASSFQRTGGYEQYF. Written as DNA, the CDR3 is TGTGCCAGCAGTTTCCAACGGACAGGGGGTTACGAGCAGTACTTC.

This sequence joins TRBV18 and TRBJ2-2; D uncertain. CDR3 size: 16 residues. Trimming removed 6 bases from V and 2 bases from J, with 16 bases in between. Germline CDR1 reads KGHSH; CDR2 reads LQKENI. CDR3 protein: CASSMYPVTNTGELFF. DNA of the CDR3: TGTGCCAGCTCGATGTACCCAGTGACTAACACCGGGGAGCTGTTTTTT.

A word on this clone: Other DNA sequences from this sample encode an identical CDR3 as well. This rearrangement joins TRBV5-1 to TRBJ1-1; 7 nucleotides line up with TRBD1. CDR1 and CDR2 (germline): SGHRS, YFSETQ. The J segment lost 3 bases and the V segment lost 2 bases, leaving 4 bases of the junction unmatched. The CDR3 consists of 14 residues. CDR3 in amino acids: CASSLGGGDTEAFF. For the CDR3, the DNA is TGCGCCAGCAGCTTAGGGGGCGGGGACACTGAAGCTTTCTTT.

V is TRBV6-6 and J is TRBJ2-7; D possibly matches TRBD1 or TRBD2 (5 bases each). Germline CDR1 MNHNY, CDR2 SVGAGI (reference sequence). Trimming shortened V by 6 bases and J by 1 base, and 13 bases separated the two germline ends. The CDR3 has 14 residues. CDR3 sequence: CASRSLGESYEQYF. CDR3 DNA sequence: TGTGCCAGCAGGTCTCTAGGGGAGTCCTACGAGCAGTACTTC.

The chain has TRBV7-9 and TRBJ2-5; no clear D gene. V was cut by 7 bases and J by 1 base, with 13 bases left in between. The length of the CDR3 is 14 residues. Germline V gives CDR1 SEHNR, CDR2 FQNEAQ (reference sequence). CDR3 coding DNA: TGTGCCAGCACCTCCTCCCCACTCCAAGAGACCCAGTACTTC. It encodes CASTSSPLQETQYF.

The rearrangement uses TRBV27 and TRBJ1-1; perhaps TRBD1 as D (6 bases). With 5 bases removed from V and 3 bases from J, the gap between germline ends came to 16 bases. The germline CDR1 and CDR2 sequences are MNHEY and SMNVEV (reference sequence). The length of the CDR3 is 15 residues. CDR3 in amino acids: CASSQQGGKHTEAFF. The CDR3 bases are TGTGCCAGCAGTCAACAGGGAGGAAAGCACACTGAAGCTTTCTTT.